Listed below are T cell receptor beta chains from one sample, sequenced in a study of blood T cell repertoires in COVID-19. Clones were read by immunoSEQ multiplex PCR, and TCRdb kept only the in-frame ones, dropping some. The sample comprises around 67,000 clones, just over 85% of which are singletons, and 1.5% to 2% rests with the top ten. The specimen sequenced was peripheral blood. These receptors came from an elderly woman with active or convalescent COVID-19. The CDR3 runs from the conserved cysteine through the conserved F or W. The D gene is left open where the match is weak. Rows give clone size only sometimes, using once, few, many, or a class for an expanded clone.

cdr3_aa	cdr3_nt	d_call	v_call	j_call	clone_size
CASSETKGDVYGYTF	TGTGCCAGCAGTGAAACAAAGGGGGATGTCTATGGCTACACCTTC	NA	TRBV6-1	TRBJ1-2	NA
CASSIRGGNTEAFF	TGTGCCAGTAGTATTAGGGGAGGCAACACTGAAGCTTTCTTT	NA	TRBV19	TRBJ1-1	NA
CSVGRGGSYEQYF	TGCAGCGTTGGACGGGGCGGGAGCTACGAGCAGTACTTC	TRBD2	TRBV29-1	TRBJ2-7	NA
CASSLAPGKGSPLHF	TGCGCCAGCAGCTTGGCCCCAGGGAAGGGCTCACCCCTCCACTTT	NA	TRBV5-1	TRBJ1-6	NA
CASSVLLEDTQYF	TGTGCCAGCAGCGTACTCTTGGAGGATACGCAGTATTTT	NA	TRBV9	TRBJ2-3	NA
CASSFTFLGDEKLFF	TGTGCCAGCAGCTTTACCTTTTTAGGGGATGAAAAACTGTTTTTT	NA	TRBV7-9	TRBJ1-4	NA
CAISERGGGTNTEAFF	TGTGCCATCAGTGAGCGTGGGGGGGGAACGAACACTGAAGCTTTCTTT	NA	TRBV10-3	TRBJ1-1	once
CASSQQGSYEQYF	TGCGCCAGCAGTCAACAGGGGTCCTACGAGCAGTACTTC	TRBD1	TRBV5-1	TRBJ2-7	NA
CASSFAGAPKETQYF	TGTGCCAGCAGCTTCGCGGGAGCGCCTAAAGAGACCCAGTACTTC	TRBD2	TRBV7-2	TRBJ2-5	NA
CASSIFISGANVLTF	TGTGCCAGTAGTATATTTATCTCTGGGGCCAACGTCCTGACTTTC	NA	TRBV19	TRBJ2-6	NA
CASSLAGGNYEQYF	TGTGCCAGCAGTTTAGCGGGAGGGAACTACGAGCAGTACTTC	TRBD2	TRBV28	TRBJ2-7	NA
CASSVVRAGELFF	TGTGCCAGCAGCGTAGTGAGGGCCGGGGAGCTGTTTTTT	NA	TRBV9	TRBJ2-2	NA
CASSMDTKNTEAFF	TGCGCCAGCAGTATGGACACCAAGAACACTGAAGCTTTCTTT	NA	TRBV5-1	TRBJ1-1	NA
CASSQVGRGATSMNEQFF	TGCGCCAGCAGCCAAGTAGGCCGGGGGGCTACCTCTATGAATGAGCAGTTCTTC	NA	TRBV4-3	TRBJ2-1	NA
CASSYGPGEGQPQHF	TGTGCCAGCAGTTACGGTCCAGGGGAGGGTCAGCCCCAGCATTTT	NA	TRBV6-5	TRBJ1-5	NA
CSASRGQDNQPQHF	TGCAGTGCTAGTAGGGGACAGGACAATCAGCCCCAGCATTTT	TRBD1	TRBV20-1	TRBJ1-5	NA
CASSPRQGARGGGAFF	TGTGCCAGCAGCCCCAGACAGGGGGCGAGGGGCGGAGGGGCTTTCTTT	TRBD1	TRBV7-2	TRBJ1-1	NA
CASSDEAGGSGANVLTF	TGTGCCAGCAGTGACGAAGCCGGCGGCTCTGGGGCCAACGTCCTGACTTTC	NA	TRBV6-4	TRBJ2-6	many
CASSYLAAGEQYF	TGTGCCAGCAGTTACCTAGCGGCGGGCGAGCAGTACTTC	TRBD2	TRBV12-3/TRBV12-4	TRBJ2-7	NA
CASSVQPGHNSPLHF	TGTGCCAGCTCAGTTCAGCCAGGGCATAATTCACCCCTCCACTTT	NA	TRBV18	TRBJ1-6	NA
CASSKDRVSILGYTF	TGTGCCAGCAGCAAGGACAGGGTTTCCATACTTGGCTACACCTTC	TRBD1	TRBV7-8	TRBJ1-2	NA
CASRPGVGANVLTF	TGTGCCAGCAGGCCAGGGGTAGGGGCCAACGTCCTGACTTTC	NA	TRBV5-4	TRBJ2-6	NA
CASSLAVTGEISYEQYF	TGCGCCAGCAGCTTGGCCGTGACAGGGGAGATTTCCTACGAGCAGTACTTC	TRBD1	TRBV5-1	TRBJ2-7	NA
CASNFLDRDIYGYTF	TGTGCCAGTAACTTTCTGGACAGGGACATCTATGGCTACACCTTC	TRBD1	TRBV19	TRBJ1-2	NA
CASSATGGDTEAFF	TGTGCCAGCAGTGCAACAGGGGGAGACACTGAAGCTTTCTTT	TRBD1	TRBV6-4	TRBJ1-1	NA
CASSYSTGEGEKLFF	TGTGCCAGCAGTTACTCGACAGGGGAGGGTGAAAAACTGTTTTTT	TRBD1	TRBV6-5	TRBJ1-4	NA
CASSPRTDIQYF	TGTGCCAGCAGCCCCCGGACAGACATTCAGTACTTC	NA	TRBV5-8	TRBJ2-4	NA
CASSLDRGLSNQPQHF	TGTGCCAGCAGCTTAGACAGGGGATTGAGCAATCAGCCCCAGCATTTT	TRBD1	TRBV7-2	TRBJ1-5	NA
CASSSPGQGAPGELFF	TGTGCCAGCAGCTCACCGGGACAGGGGGCCCCCGGGGAGCTGTTTTTT	TRBD1	TRBV7-9	TRBJ2-2	NA
CSVEGQGAYNEQFF	TGCAGCGTTGAGGGACAGGGGGCCTACAATGAGCAGTTCTTC	TRBD1	TRBV29-1	TRBJ2-1	NA
CASKHGEGEKLFF	TGTGCCAGCAAACATGGGGAGGGCGAAAAACTGTTTTTT	NA	TRBV5-6	TRBJ1-4	NA